A single TCR beta chain is shown here with its context. This sample was included in a study of blood T cell repertoires in COVID-19. In the study overall: Some COVID-19 samples were acute and others convalescent; all came from the United States, Italy and Spain. Sample material is recorded as cDNA or gDNA derived from T cells, B-cell-depleted T cells, or PBMCs.

Germline V gene data show CDR1 as SGHTA and CDR2 as FQGNSA. Trimming removed 5 bases from V and 3 bases from J; junction bases left unmatched: 5. The CDR3 is made up of 15 amino acids. Original analysis: For nucleated cells, counts were estimated from reference gene primer amplification. Sequencing used immunoSEQ multiplex PCR; TCRdb keeps in-frame clones, though not all of them. V and J calls and clone size are copied from that table; D and trimming were computed from the DNA. Of about 120,000 clones listed, around 84% are singletons. The sequenced sample was peripheral blood. The J gene is TRBJ2-7, the V gene TRBV7-2; TRBD2 aligns across 12 bases. The receptor was isolated from a man aged 35 to 55 with acute or convalescent COVID-19. For the CDR3, the DNA is TGTGCCAGCAGCCGGACTAGCGGGGAGAACTACGAGCAGTACTTC. Translated: CASSRTSGENYEQYF.